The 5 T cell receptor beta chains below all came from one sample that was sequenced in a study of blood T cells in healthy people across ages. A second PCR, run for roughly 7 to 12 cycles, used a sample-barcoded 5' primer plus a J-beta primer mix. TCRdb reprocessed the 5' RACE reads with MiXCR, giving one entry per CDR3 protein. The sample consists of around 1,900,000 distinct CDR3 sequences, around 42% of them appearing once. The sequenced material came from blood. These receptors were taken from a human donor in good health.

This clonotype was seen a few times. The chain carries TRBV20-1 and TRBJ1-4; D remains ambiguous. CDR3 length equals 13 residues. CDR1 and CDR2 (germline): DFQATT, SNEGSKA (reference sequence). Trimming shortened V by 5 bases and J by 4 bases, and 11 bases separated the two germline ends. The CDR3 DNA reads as TGCAGTGCTGGGCGGGGATTTAATGAAAAACTGTTTTTT. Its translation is CSAGRGFNEKLFF.

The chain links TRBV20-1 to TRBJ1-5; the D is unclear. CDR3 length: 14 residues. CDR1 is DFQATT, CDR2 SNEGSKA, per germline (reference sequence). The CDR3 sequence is CSAGTGDSYQPQHF. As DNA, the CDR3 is TGCAGCGCTGGAACGGGCGACTCTTATCAGCCCCAGCATTTT.

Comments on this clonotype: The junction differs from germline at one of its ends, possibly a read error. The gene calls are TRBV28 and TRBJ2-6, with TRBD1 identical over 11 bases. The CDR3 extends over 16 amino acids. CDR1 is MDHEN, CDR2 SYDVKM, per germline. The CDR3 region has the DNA TGTGCCAGCAGTCCGGACAGGGGGCTATGGGCCAACGTCCGGACTTTC. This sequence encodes CASSPDRGLWANVRTF.

CDR3 residues: CASSKAGRNEQFF. The CDR3 nucleotides are TGTGCCAGCAGCAAAGCGGGTCGCAATGAGCAGTTCTTC. The chain has TRBV11-2 and TRBJ2-1; TRBD2 might be the D (6 bases). The V and J ends lost 5 bases and 6 bases respectively, with 11 bases between them. The CDR3 consists of 13 residues. The germline gives CDR1 SGHAT, CDR2 FQNNGV.

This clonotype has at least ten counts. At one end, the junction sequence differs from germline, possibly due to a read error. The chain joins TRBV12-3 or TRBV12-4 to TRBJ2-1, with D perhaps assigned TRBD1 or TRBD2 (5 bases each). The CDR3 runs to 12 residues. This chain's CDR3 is CASSLGGGEQFF. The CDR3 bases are TGTGCCAGCAGCTTAGGTGGGGGTGAGCAGTTCTTC.